This TCR beta chain was documented in a study of early T cells in non-severe SARS-CoV-2 infection. Study-wide results and limits: Matching results from VDJdb favored anti-spike CD8 responses, leaving private and CD4 specificities undetected.

Separate cDNA molecules each had unique molecular identifiers attached to them. TCRdb re-called the 5' RACE reads with MiXCR, one entry per CDR3 protein. Of tens of thousands of distinct CDR3 sequences listed, more than 12% were seen once; the top ten hold about 5.5%. The germline CDR1 and CDR2 sequences are SGHAT and FQNNGV. V was pared by 1 base and J by 6 bases, with 9 bases between. The CDR3 length is 13 residues. In its sample, this clonotype was seen a few times. What it recognizes is unknown. This TCR was recovered from an adult who was a healthcare worker with PCR-confirmed SARS-CoV-2 infection or an uninfected control (not recorded which). The sample was whole blood. The chain employs TRBV11-2 and TRBJ1-2; possibly TRBD1 for D (5 bases). CDR3 loop: CASSLAHRNGYTF. CDR3 sequence (DNA): TGTGCCAGCAGCTTAGCCCACAGGAATGGCTACACCTTC. Full variable domain (missing parts from reference TRBV11-2 and TRBJ1-2): EAGVAQSPRYKIIEKRQSVAFWCNPISGHATLYWYQQILGQGPKLLIQFQNNGVVDDSQLPKDRFSAERLKGVDSTLKIQPAKLEDSAVYLCASSLAHRNGYTFGSGTRLTVV.